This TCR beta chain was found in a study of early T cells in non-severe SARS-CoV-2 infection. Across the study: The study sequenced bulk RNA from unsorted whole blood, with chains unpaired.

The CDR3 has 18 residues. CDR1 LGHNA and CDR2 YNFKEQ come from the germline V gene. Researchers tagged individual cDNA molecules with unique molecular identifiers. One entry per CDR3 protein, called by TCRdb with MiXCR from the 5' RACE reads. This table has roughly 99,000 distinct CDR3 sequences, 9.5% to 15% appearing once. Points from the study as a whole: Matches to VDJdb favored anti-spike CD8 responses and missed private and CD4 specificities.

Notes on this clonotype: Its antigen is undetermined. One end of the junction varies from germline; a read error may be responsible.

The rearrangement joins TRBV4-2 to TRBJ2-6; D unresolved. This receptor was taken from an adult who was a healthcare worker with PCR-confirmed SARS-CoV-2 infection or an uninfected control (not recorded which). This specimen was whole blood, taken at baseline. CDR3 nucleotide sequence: TGTGCCGGCAGCCAAGATCAGCGTGATAGCTCTGGGGCCAACGTCCTGACTTTC. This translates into CAGSQDQRDSSGANVLTF.